This is a list of T cell receptor beta chains from one sample in a study of blood T cell repertoires in COVID-19. The repertoire was sequenced with immunoSEQ multiplex PCR; TCRdb's copy has only in-frame clones and lacks some. The sample holds roughly 70,000 clones, 90% to 95% seen once. Sequenced input: peripheral blood. The receptor source for this set is a human donor in a cohort sampled during active COVID-19. CDR3s include the opening cysteine and the closing phenylalanine or tryptophan. Each record gives: CDR3 DNA, CDR3 protein, clone size, D gene, J gene, V gene. A D gene is named only where the DNA matches it firmly. Clone size is stated in some rows and not others, as once, few, many or a class when expanded.

DNA: TGTGCCAGCAGTTCGCGGGACAGCCCGAGCTCCTACGAGCAGTACTTC
CDR3: CASSSRDSPSSYEQYF
size: .
D: .
J: TRBJ2-7
V: TRBV27

DNA: TGTGCCAGCAGTGAAATAGGGGACTATGGCTACACCTTC
CDR3: CASSEIGDYGYTF
size: .
D: .
J: TRBJ1-2
V: TRBV6-1

DNA: TGTGCCAGCTCACTCACCCGACTAGCGGGGGGCGGCGATACGCAGTATTTT
CDR3: CASSLTRLAGGGDTQYF
size: .
D: TRBD2
J: TRBJ2-3
V: TRBV18

DNA: TGTGCCTGGAGTGTAAGGACAGGATTCAACGAGCAGTACTTC
CDR3: CAWSVRTGFNEQYF
size: .
D: TRBD1
J: TRBJ2-7
V: TRBV30

DNA: TGTGCCAGCAGCCGGGCGCCGCCGGGGTTGAACACTGAAGCTTTCTTT
CDR3: CASSRAPPGLNTEAFF
size: .
D: .
J: TRBJ1-1
V: TRBV5-5

DNA: TGTGCCAGCAGGGGACTTCTGTCTAACGAGCAGTTCTTC
CDR3: CASRGLLSNEQFF
size: .
D: .
J: TRBJ2-1
V: TRBV13

DNA: TGTGCCAGCAGTGCTCGGGGAACCAACTACAATGAGCAGTTCTTC
CDR3: CASSARGTNYNEQFF
size: .
D: .
J: TRBJ2-1
V: TRBV25-1

DNA: TGCAGCGGGTCTCAGCGGGGGGGATCCTACAATGAGCAGTTCTTC
CDR3: CSGSQRGGSYNEQFF
size: .
D: TRBD2
J: TRBJ2-1
V: TRBV29-1

DNA: TGTGCCACCAGTGAGTCCCGTGGGGCCAACGTCCTGACTTTC
CDR3: CATSESRGANVLTF
size: .
D: .
J: TRBJ2-6
V: TRBV24-1

DNA: TGCGCCAGCAGCCAACCCAGGAGAGGGGGTCACTATGGCTACACCTTC
CDR3: CASSQPRRGGHYGYTF
size: .
D: .
J: TRBJ1-2
V: TRBV4-1

DNA: TGTGCCAGCAGCCAAGACAGGACAGGGAAGGAAAAACTGTTTTTT
CDR3: CASSQDRTGKEKLFF
size: .
D: TRBD1
J: TRBJ1-4
V: TRBV3-1/TRBV3-2

DNA: TGTGCCACCAGCAGAGATCGCGGGAACACTGAAGCTTTCTTT
CDR3: CATSRDRGNTEAFF
size: .
D: .
J: TRBJ1-1
V: TRBV15

DNA: TGTGCCAGCAGCGCGGGACTCCTAAACACTGAAGCTTTCTTT
CDR3: CASSAGLLNTEAFF
size: .
D: .
J: TRBJ1-1
V: TRBV11-2

DNA: TGTGCCAGCAGTGGTTCCCCCGGTTACAATGAGCAGTTCTTC
CDR3: CASSGSPGYNEQFF
size: .
D: .
J: TRBJ2-1
V: TRBV2

DNA: TGTGCCAGCAGCTGGGGGGTACTTGGGGCCAACGTCCTGACTTTC
CDR3: CASSWGVLGANVLTF
size: .
D: .
J: TRBJ2-6
V: TRBV7-8

DNA: TGTGCCAGCAGCTCCCATAATGGACAGGAGTATAATTCACCCCTCCACTTT
CDR3: CASSSHNGQEYNSPLHF
size: .
D: .
J: TRBJ1-6
V: TRBV21-1

DNA: TGTGCCAGCAGCCTGAACCCGACTGGCTACGAGCAGTACTTC
CDR3: CASSLNPTGYEQYF
size: once
D: .
J: TRBJ2-7
V: TRBV5-4

DNA: TGTGCCAGCAGTGAGGCGGGGGGCGCGTCCTACGAGCAGTACTTC
CDR3: CASSEAGGASYEQYF
size: .
D: TRBD2
J: TRBJ2-7
V: TRBV6-1

DNA: TGTGCCAGCAGTTACTCGAGTAGGGGACAGGACTATTCCTACGAGCAGTACTTC
CDR3: CASSYSSRGQDYSYEQYF
size: .
D: TRBD1
J: TRBJ2-7
V: TRBV6-2/TRBV6-3

DNA: TGTGCCAGTCAGGGATCCTACAATGAGCAGTTCTTC
CDR3: CASQGSYNEQFF
size: .
D: .
J: TRBJ2-1
V: TRBV19

DNA: TGTGCCACCAGAGCGGGACAGGGTAATCAGCCCCAGCATTTT
CDR3: CATRAGQGNQPQHF
size: .
D: TRBD1
J: TRBJ1-5
V: TRBV10-3

DNA: TGTGCCAGCATTAACACAGGGGTGACTGAAGCTTTCTTT
CDR3: CASINTGVTEAFF
size: .
D: TRBD1
J: TRBJ1-1
V: TRBV2

DNA: TGCGCCAGCAGCGGTAGTAGCGGCTGCTACGAGCAGTACTTC
CDR3: CASSGSSGCYEQYF
size: .
D: .
J: TRBJ2-7
V: TRBV10-1

DNA: TGTGCCAGCAGCGACAACAGGGGGATCCGGTCCTACGAGCAGTACTTC
CDR3: CASSDNRGIRSYEQYF
size: .
D: TRBD1
J: TRBJ2-7
V: TRBV7-9

DNA: TGTGCCAGCAGGAGGACCGGGACTGATACGCAGTATTTT
CDR3: CASRRTGTDTQYF
size: once
D: .
J: TRBJ2-3
V: TRBV7-2

DNA: TGTGCCAGCAGCGAAGGGAGGAACTATGGCTACACCTTC
CDR3: CASSEGRNYGYTF
size: .
D: .
J: TRBJ1-2
V: TRBV6-1